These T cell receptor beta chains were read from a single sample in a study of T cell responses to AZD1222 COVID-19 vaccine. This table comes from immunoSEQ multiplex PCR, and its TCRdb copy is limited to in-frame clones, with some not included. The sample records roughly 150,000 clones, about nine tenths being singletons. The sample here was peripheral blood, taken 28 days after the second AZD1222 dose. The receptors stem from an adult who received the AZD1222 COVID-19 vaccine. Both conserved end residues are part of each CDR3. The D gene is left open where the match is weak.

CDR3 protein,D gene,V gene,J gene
CASSMGQGNEKLFF,TRBD1,TRBV5-1,TRBJ1-4
CASSPPNKGGDTEAFF,-,TRBV7-3,TRBJ1-1
CSVRPGVTEAFF,-,TRBV29-1,TRBJ1-1
CASSPGGGGRSYNEQFF,TRBD2,TRBV28,TRBJ2-1
CAWSVWGATNTEAFF,-,TRBV30,TRBJ1-1
CATSRDGGGLGQPQHF,TRBD1,TRBV15,TRBJ1-5
CASSFGRAAYNEQFF,-,TRBV28,TRBJ2-1
CASSLGDSYEQYF,-,TRBV7-9,TRBJ2-7
CASSLNRALSTDTQYF,-,TRBV7-9,TRBJ2-3
CASSLPGANTEAFF,-,TRBV11-2,TRBJ1-1
CASSLGLSGGNFF,-,TRBV5-6,TRBJ1-1
CASDKGNQPQHF,-,TRBV2,TRBJ1-5
CASSLAWYEQYF,-,TRBV7-8,TRBJ2-7
CASSYAGKSNTEAFF,-,TRBV6-5,TRBJ1-1
CASSLTSGSVSEQFF,TRBD2,TRBV7-3,TRBJ2-1
CATSRDWRIANEKLFF,-,TRBV15,TRBJ1-4
CASRSPRREQETQYF,-,TRBV11-2,TRBJ2-5
CASSSQSEPQHF,-,TRBV7-9,TRBJ1-5
CASSVGWGTSGYTF,-,TRBV9,TRBJ1-2
CASSQEKREQYF,-,TRBV3-1/TRBV3-2,TRBJ2-7
CASSPGQSTNEKLFF,-,TRBV18,TRBJ1-4
CASARTATNSPLHF,-,TRBV25-1,TRBJ1-6
CASSSQIGTEAFF,-,TRBV5-1,TRBJ1-1
CASSPQSGPQGKLFF,-,TRBV9,TRBJ1-4
CASSPRTGGNQPQHF,TRBD1,TRBV7-2,TRBJ1-5